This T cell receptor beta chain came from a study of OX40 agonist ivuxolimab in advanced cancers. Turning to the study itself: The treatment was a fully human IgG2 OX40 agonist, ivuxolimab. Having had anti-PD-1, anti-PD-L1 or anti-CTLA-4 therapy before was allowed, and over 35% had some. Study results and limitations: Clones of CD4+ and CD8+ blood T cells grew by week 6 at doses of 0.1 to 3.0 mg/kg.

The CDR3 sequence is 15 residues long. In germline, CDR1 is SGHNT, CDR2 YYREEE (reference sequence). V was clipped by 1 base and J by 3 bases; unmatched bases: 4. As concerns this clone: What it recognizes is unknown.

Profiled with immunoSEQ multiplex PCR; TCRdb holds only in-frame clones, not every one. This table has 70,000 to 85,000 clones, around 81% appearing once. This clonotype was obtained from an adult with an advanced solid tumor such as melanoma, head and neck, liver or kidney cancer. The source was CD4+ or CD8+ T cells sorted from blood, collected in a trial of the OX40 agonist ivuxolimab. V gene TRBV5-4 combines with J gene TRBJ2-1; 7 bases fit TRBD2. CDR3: CASSLRGDNYNEQFF. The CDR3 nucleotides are TGTGCCAGCAGCTTGCGGGGGGATAACTACAATGAGCAGTTCTTC.